These 5 T cell receptor beta chains were all obtained from the same sample, sequenced in a study of Ad26.COV2.S vaccination and SARS-CoV-2 variants. The table came from immunoSEQ multiplex PCR; TCRdb's copy has only in-frame clones and leaves some out. Altogether about 500,000 clones are present, roughly nine tenths being singletons, with the ten largest covering about 1.7%. Treatment in this sample: over 15 received Ad26.COV2.S at low or high dose, single or two shots; a few received placebo; per-sample allocation not given. After the first vaccine or placebo injection, samples were drawn on day 63. The sample here was peripheral blood, taken in a trial of Ad26.COV2.S vaccine versus placebo. These receptors were obtained from a person aged 18-60 years who received the Ad26.COV2.S COVID-19 vaccine or a placebo.

The rearrangement links TRBV21-1 to TRBJ2-6. TRBV21-1 is annotated as a pseudogene. CDR3 length equals 14 residues. Written as DNA, the CDR3 is TGTGCCAGCAGCGCCCCCTCTGGGGCCAACGTCCTGACTTTC. Protein product: CASSAPSGANVLTF.

The chain is built from TRBV4-2 and TRBJ2-7; 10 bases match TRBD2. V shed 2 bases, J shed 3 bases, and the junction held 10 bases outside the gene matches. The CDR3 length is 17 residues. The germline CDR1 and CDR2 sequences are LGHNA and YNFKEQ. The CDR3 is CASSQSLAGGSVYEQYF. The CDR3 DNA reads TGTGCCAGCAGCCAATCCTTAGCGGGAGGCTCGGTCTACGAGCAGTACTTC.

This chain joins TRBV5-4 and TRBJ2-5; D may be TRBD2 (6 bases). This CDR3 is built from 15 residues. Germline V gene lookup returns CDR1 SGHNT and CDR2 YYREEE (reference sequence). V was pared by 2 bases and J by 2 bases, with 13 bases between. The CDR3 bases are TGTGCCAGCAGCTTAGGGTTAGCGGATCAAGAGACCCAGTACTTC. Translating gives CASSLGLADQETQYF.

On this clone itself: Other DNA sequences in the sample encode the same CDR3. The CDR3 sequence: CASSLDSTNEKLFF. CDR3 in DNA: TGCGCCAGCAGCTTGGACAGCACAAATGAAAAACTGTTTTTT. V and J are TRBV5-1 and TRBJ1-4; D gene uncertain. Germline CDR1 and CDR2: SGHRS and YFSETQ. Between the trimmed V and J ends, which lost 0 bases and 5 bases, there was a span of 8 bases. This CDR3 contains 14 residues.

The chain joins TRBV6-1 to TRBJ1-5; tentatively, D is TRBD1 (6 bases). The germline V and J ends were trimmed by 1 base and 4 bases, with 8 bases remaining between them. CDR3 length equals 14 residues. Per germline, CDR1 MNHNS and CDR2 SASEGT. The CDR3: CASSEGTENQPQHF. The CDR3 DNA reads as TGTGCCAGCAGTGAAGGGACAGAAAATCAGCCCCAGCATTTT.